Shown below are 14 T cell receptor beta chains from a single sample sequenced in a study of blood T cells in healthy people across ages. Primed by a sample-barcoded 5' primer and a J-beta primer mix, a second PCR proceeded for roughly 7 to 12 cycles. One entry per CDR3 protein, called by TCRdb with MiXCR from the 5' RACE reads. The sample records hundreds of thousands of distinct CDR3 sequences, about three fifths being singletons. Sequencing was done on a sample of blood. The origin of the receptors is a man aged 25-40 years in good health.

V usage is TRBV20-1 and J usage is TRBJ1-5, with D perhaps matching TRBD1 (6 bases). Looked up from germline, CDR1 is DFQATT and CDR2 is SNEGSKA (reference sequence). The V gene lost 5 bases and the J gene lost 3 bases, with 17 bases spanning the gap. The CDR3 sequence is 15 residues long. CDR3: CSAAKTGQFNQPQHF. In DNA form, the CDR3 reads TGCAGTGCTGCTAAGACCGGACAGTTCAATCAGCCCCAGCATTTT.

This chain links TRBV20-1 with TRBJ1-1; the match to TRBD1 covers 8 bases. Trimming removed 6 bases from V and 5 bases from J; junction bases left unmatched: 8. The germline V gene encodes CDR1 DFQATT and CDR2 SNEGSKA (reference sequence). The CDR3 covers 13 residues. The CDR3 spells CSALAGGGTEAFF. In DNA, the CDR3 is TGCAGTGCCCTGGCAGGGGGCGGAACTGAAGCTTTCTTT.

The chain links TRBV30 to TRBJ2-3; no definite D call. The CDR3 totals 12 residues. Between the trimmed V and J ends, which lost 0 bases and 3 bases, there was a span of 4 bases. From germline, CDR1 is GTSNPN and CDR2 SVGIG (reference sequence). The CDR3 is CAWSVDTDTQYF. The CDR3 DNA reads TGTGCCTGGAGTGTAGATACAGATACGCAGTATTTT.

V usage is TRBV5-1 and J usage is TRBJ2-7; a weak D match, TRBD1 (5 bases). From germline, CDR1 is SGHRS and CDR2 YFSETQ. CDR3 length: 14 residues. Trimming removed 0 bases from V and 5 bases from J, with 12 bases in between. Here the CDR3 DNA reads TGCGCCAGCAGCTTGGGGGTTTCAGGGAACGAGCAGTACTTC. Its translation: CASSLGVSGNEQYF.

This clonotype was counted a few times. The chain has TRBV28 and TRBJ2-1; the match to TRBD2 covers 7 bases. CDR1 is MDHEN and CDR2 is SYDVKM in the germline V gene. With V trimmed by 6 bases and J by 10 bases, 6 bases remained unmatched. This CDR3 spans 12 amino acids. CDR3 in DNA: TGTGCCAGCAGGGCGGGAGCGGGGGAGCAGTTCTTC. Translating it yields CASRAGAGEQFF.

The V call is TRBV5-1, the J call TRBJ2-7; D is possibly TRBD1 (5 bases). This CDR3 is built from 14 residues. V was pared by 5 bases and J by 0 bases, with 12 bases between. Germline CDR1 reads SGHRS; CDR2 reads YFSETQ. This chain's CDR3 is CASRIQDSSYEQYF. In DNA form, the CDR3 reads TGCGCCAGCAGAATACAGGATAGCTCCTACGAGCAGTACTTC. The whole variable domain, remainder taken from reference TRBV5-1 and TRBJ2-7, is KAGVTQTPRYLIKTRGQQVTLSCSPISGHRSVSWYQQTPGQGLQFLFEYFSETQRNKGNFPGRFSGRQFSNSRSEMNVSTLELGDSALYLCASRIQDSSYEQYFGPGTRLTVT.

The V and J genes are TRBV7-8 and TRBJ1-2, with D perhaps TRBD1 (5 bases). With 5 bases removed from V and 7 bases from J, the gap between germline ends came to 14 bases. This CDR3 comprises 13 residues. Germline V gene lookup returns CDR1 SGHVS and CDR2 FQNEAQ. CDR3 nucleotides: TGTGCCAGCAGCACCTTTCTGCAGGGTGGCTACACCTTC. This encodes CASSTFLQGGYTF.

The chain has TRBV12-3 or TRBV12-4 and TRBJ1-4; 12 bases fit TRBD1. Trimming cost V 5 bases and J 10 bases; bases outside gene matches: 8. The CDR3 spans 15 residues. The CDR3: CASSPSGTGGGKLFF. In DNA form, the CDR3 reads TGTGCCAGCAGTCCATCCGGGACAGGGGGCGGAAAACTGTTTTTT.

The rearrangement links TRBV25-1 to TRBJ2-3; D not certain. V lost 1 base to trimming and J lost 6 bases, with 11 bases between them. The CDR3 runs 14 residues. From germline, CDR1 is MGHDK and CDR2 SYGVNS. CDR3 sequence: CASSESVLLDTQYF. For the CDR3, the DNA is TGTGCCAGCAGTGAATCGGTTCTGTTGGATACGCAGTATTTT. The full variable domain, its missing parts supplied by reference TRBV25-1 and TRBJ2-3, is EADIYQTPRYLVIGTGKKITLECSQTMGHDKMYWYQQDPGMELHLIHYSYGVNSTEKGDLSSESTVSRIRTEHFPLTLESARPSHTSQYLCASSESVLLDTQYFGPGTRLTVL.

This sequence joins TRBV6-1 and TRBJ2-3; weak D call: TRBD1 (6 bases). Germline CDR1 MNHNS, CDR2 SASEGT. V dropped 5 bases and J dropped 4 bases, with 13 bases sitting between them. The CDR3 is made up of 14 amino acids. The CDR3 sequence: CASSLQWGPDTQYF. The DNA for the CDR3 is TGTGCCAGCAGTCTCCAATGGGGGCCAGATACGCAGTATTTT.

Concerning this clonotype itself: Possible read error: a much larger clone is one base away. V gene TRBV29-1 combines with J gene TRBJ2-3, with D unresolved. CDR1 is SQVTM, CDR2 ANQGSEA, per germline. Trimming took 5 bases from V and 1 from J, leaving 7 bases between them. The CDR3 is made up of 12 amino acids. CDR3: CSVSLGTDTQYF. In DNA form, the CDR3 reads TGCAGCGTTAGCCTCGGCACAGATACGCAGTATTTT.

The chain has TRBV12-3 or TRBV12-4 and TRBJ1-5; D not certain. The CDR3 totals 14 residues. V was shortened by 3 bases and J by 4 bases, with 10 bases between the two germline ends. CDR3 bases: TGTGCCAGCAGTTTTGCAGATGCGAATCAGCCCCAGCATTTT. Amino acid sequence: CASSFADANQPQHF.

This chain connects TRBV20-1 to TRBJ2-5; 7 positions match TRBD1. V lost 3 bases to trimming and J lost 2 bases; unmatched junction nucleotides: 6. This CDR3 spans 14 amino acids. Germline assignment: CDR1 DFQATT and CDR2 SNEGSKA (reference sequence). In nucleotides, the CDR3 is TGCAGTGCTAGCCCCCGGGACAGTCAAGAGACCCAGTACTTC. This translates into CSASPRDSQETQYF.

The CDR3 is CASSPGTVSGYTF. CDR3 bases: TGTGCCAGCAGTCCAGGGACAGTAAGTGGCTACACCTTC. This chain joins TRBV2 and TRBJ1-2, with 7 bases identical to TRBD1. The germline CDR1 and CDR2 sequences are SNHLY and FYNNEI. The J segment lost 7 bases and the V segment lost 5 bases, leaving 7 bases of the junction unmatched. The CDR3 has 13 amino acids.